The 30 T cell receptor beta chains given below trace back to one sample, sequenced in a study of cytomegalovirus exposure and HLA in healthy donors. 60 Vbeta and 13 Jbeta primers were used in PCR. The method was immunoSEQ multiplex PCR; TCRdb's version includes in-frame clones alone and lacks a portion of them. Of about 120,000 clones in the sample, approximately 80% were seen once. The sample comprised PBMCs. The receptors shown here come from a woman under 30 in good health and CMV-seronegative.

This chain connects TRBV19 to TRBJ2-1; D gene ambiguous. Trimming removed 5 bases from V and 5 bases from J, with 13 bases in between. This CDR3 has 14 amino acids. The germline V gene encodes CDR1 LNHDA and CDR2 SQIVND (reference sequence). CDR3 loop: CASSPRTLNNEQFF. The CDR3 DNA follows: TGTGCCAGTAGTCCTAGAACCCTTAACAATGAGCAGTTCTTC.

This chain joins TRBV4-1 and TRBJ1-5; TRBD1 aligns across 7 bases. V shed 4 bases, J shed 0 bases, and the junction held 9 bases outside the gene matches. This CDR3 spans 17 amino acids. Germline CDR1 is MGHRA and CDR2 is YSYEKL. The DNA of the CDR3 is TGCGCCAGCAGCCTAAGTGGGACAGAGTATAGCAATCAGCCCCAGCATTTT. This translates into CASSLSGTEYSNQPQHF.

The V gene is TRBV9, the J gene TRBJ1-1; maybe TRBD1 (6 bases). The CDR3 contains 14 residues. Trimming removed 0 bases from V and 10 bases from J, with 16 bases in between. Germline-derived CDR1 and CDR2 are SGDLS and YYNGEE. This chain's CDR3 is CASSVAGELIGAFF. CDR3 coding DNA: TGTGCCAGCAGCGTAGCAGGGGAGTTAATTGGAGCTTTCTTT.

V gene TRBV4-2 combines with J gene TRBJ2-5; possibly TRBD2 for D (5 bases). The CDR3 extends over 15 amino acids. Trimming left V 0 bases short and J 1 base short, with 9 bases between. The germline V gene encodes CDR1 LGHNA and CDR2 YNFKEQ. CDR3 bases: TGTGCCAGCAGCCAAGATCGAGGGTCCCAAGAGACCCAGTACTTC. Translating gives CASSQDRGSQETQYF.

The chain couples TRBV18 to TRBJ2-2; D possibly corresponds to TRBD2 (6 bases). The CDR3 is 15 residues long. Trimming removed 4 bases from V and 2 bases from J, with 11 bases in between. The V gene's germline CDR1 is KGHSH and CDR2 LQKENI. Here the CDR3 reads CASSLSGSNTGELFF. CDR3 nucleotides: TGTGCCAGCTCACTTAGCGGATCTAACACCGGGGAGCTGTTTTTT.

V and J are TRBV4-1 and TRBJ2-7; no reliable D call. The CDR3 has 15 residues. The V end was cut by 6 bases, the J end by 4 bases, with 19 bases between. CDR1 and CDR2 (germline): MGHRA, YSYEKL. The chain's CDR3 is CASRESQTPNYEQYF. The CDR3 DNA reads TGCGCCAGCAGAGAGTCACAGACACCCAATTACGAGCAGTACTTC.

In regard to this clone: At one end, the junction sequence differs from germline, possibly due to a read error. V is TRBV28 and J is TRBJ1-2; D remains ambiguous. Germline CDR1 and CDR2: MDHEN and SYDVKM. This CDR3 comprises 15 residues. CDR3 protein: CASSGNAEANYGYAF. The CDR3 DNA reads as TGTGCCAGCAGTGGTAATGCGGAAGCTAACTATGGCTACGCCTTC.

The chain combines TRBV4-2 with TRBJ2-5, with 7 nucleotides matching TRBD1. Trimming cost V 2 bases and J 2 bases; bases outside gene matches: 11. The CDR3 is 17 residues long. Germline CDR1 LGHNA, CDR2 YNFKEQ. The CDR3 loop is CASSQSRTGALQETQYF. As DNA, the CDR3 is TGTGCCAGCAGCCAATCCCGGACAGGAGCCCTTCAAGAGACCCAGTACTTC.

The rearrangement uses TRBV6-6 and TRBJ1-3; possible D gene TRBD1, 5 bases. In germline, CDR1 is MNHNY, CDR2 SVGAGI (reference sequence). Trimming took 6 bases from V and 6 from J, leaving 15 bases between them. The CDR3 extends over 14 amino acids. The CDR3, as DNA: TGTGCCAGCAGACGATCAGGGAACTCAAACACCATATATTTT. Protein product: CASRRSGNSNTIYF.

This clone was counted between two and nine times. The genes are TRBV5-6 and TRBJ1-1; D gene unclear. Trimming pared 1 base from V and 0 bases from J, leaving 10 bases between. Germline V gene data show CDR1 as SGHDT and CDR2 as YYEEEE. The CDR3 length is 15 residues. CDR3 DNA: TGTGCCAGCAGCTTGTTCGGCCAGGTGAACACTGAAGCTTTCTTT. Its protein is CASSLFGQVNTEAFF. Together with reference TRBV5-6 and TRBJ1-1, the CDR3 gives the full variable domain: DAGVTQSPTHLIKTRGQQVTLRCSPKSGHDTVSWYQQALGQGPQFIFQYYEEEERQRGNFPDRFSGHQFPNYSSELNVNALLLGDSALYLCASSLFGQVNTEAFFGQGTRLTVV.

This clone was seen a single time. This chain links TRBV9 with TRBJ1-2; 8 bases are shared with TRBD1. The CDR3 totals 15 residues. Trimming removed 4 bases from V and 0 bases from J; junction bases left unmatched: 5. CDR1 is SGDLS, CDR2 YYNGEE, per germline. The CDR3, as DNA: TGTGCCAGCAGCCAAACAGGGGGGGCTAACTATGGCTACACCTTC. It translates to CASSQTGGANYGYTF.

CDR3 sequence: CASSRQGWRHTEAFF. In DNA form, the CDR3 reads TGTGCCAGCAGCCGCCAGGGGTGGAGGCACACTGAAGCTTTCTTT. The gene calls are TRBV5-4 and TRBJ1-1; D is perhaps TRBD1 (6 bases). CDR3 length: 15 residues. Germline V gives CDR1 SGHNT, CDR2 YYREEE (reference sequence). Trimming pared 4 bases from V and 3 bases from J, leaving 16 bases between.

This chain connects TRBV5-4 to TRBJ1-2; 9 bases are a match to TRBD1. This CDR3 is 14 amino acids long. CDR1 is SGHNT and CDR2 is YYREEE in the germline V gene (reference sequence). The ends lost 4 bases at V and 2 bases at J; junction bases unmatched: 3. The CDR3 is CASSVDRGNYGYTF. The DNA for the CDR3 is TGTGCCAGCAGCGTGGACAGGGGAAACTATGGCTACACCTTC.

The J gene is TRBJ2-5, the V gene TRBV7-6; 10 bases fit TRBD2. The J call may be incorrect, as the DNA end agrees better with TRBJ2-7. Germline V gene data show CDR1 as SGHVS and CDR2 as FNYEAQ. The CDR3 extends over 13 amino acids. CDR3 coding DNA: TGTGCCAGCAGCTTGACTAGCGGGCACGAGCAGTACTTC. This sequence encodes CASSLTSGHEQYF.

The chain joins TRBV6-6 to TRBJ1-1, with D perhaps matching TRBD1 (6 bases). Trimming removed 0 bases at V and 0 bases at J, with 11 bases between. The CDR3 spans 16 residues. Looked up from germline, CDR1 is MNHNY and CDR2 is SVGAGI (reference sequence). The CDR3 nucleotides read TGTGCCAGCAGTTACTCGTGGCAGGGGCTGAACACTGAAGCTTTCTTT. It codes for CASSYSWQGLNTEAFF.

The rearrangement uses TRBV2 and TRBJ2-7, with 7 positions matching TRBD1. Germline V CDR1 and CDR2: SNHLY, FYNNEI. V lost 6 bases and J lost 2; bases outside the gene matches: 4. The CDR3 loop spans 13 amino acids. In DNA form, the CDR3 reads TGTGCCAGCAGCAGGGACAGCCCCTACGAGCAGTACTTC. Protein: CASSRDSPYEQYF.

The rearrangement links TRBV25-1 to TRBJ1-6, with D unclear. V was cut by 0 bases and J by 6 bases, with 3 bases left in between. The CDR3 consists of 13 residues. Germline V gene lookup returns CDR1 MGHDK and CDR2 SYGVNS. The chain's CDR3 is CASSEYGNSPLHF. CDR3 DNA sequence: TGTGCCAGCAGTGAATACGGTAATTCACCCCTCCACTTT.

The chain uses TRBV11-2 and TRBJ2-3; 13 nucleotides line up with TRBD2. The germline V gene encodes CDR1 SGHAT and CDR2 FQNNGV. The trim removed 5 bases at V and 2 bases at J, leaving 10 bases unmatched. CDR3 length equals 18 residues. The CDR3 nucleotides read TGTGCCAGCAGCCTTCGGACTAGCGGGGGCCATGACACAGATACGCAGTATTTT. It codes for CASSLRTSGGHDTDTQYF.

The CDR3 spells CASSQDWAKLNSPLHF. CDR3 nucleotides: TGCGCCAGCAGCCAAGATTGGGCTAAACTTAATTCACCCCTCCACTTT. The chain links TRBV4-3 to TRBJ1-6; the D is unclear. The ends were cut back, 0 bases at V and 6 bases at J, with 12 bases in the middle. Germline CDR1 LGHNA, CDR2 YSLEER. The length of the CDR3 is 16 residues.

The gene calls are TRBV7-6 and TRBJ2-1, with D maybe TRBD1 (6 bases). CDR1 is SGHVS, CDR2 FNYEAQ, per germline. The CDR3 has 13 residues. Trimming pared 5 bases from V and 5 bases from J, leaving 10 bases between. The CDR3 spells CASSQDSNNEQFF. Here the CDR3 DNA reads TGTGCCAGCAGCCAGGACAGCAACAATGAGCAGTTCTTC.

This chain connects TRBV11-2 to TRBJ2-3; possible D gene TRBD2, 5 bases. The germline gives CDR1 SGHAT, CDR2 FQNNGV. V shed 3 bases and J shed 3 bases, with 13 bases lying between them. CDR3 size: 15 residues. The CDR3 sequence is CASSFTLAVTDTQYF. The CDR3 DNA reads as TGTGCCAGCAGCTTTACGCTAGCAGTAACAGATACGCAGTATTTT.

Written as DNA, the CDR3 is TGTGCCAGCAGTTACCGAAAAGGGGGTGCTTTCTTT. Protein sequence: CASSYRKGGAFF. The V call is TRBV6-5, the J call TRBJ1-1; TRBD1 might be the D (6 bases). The V gene lost 2 bases and the J gene lost 11 bases, with 12 bases spanning the gap. The CDR3 is 12 residues long. From germline, CDR1 is MNHEY and CDR2 SVGAGI.

This chain links TRBV18 with TRBJ2-7, with a tentative D call TRBD2 (6 bases). Trimming pared 6 bases from V and 7 bases from J, leaving 16 bases between. Germline CDR1 KGHSH, CDR2 LQKENI. The CDR3 totals 13 residues. The CDR3 region has the DNA TGTGCCAGCTCCCGGAATCGGGGGAGTGAGCAGTACTTC. Residues: CASSRNRGSEQYF.

J is TRBJ2-3 and V is TRBV5-4; 7 bases match TRBD1. The CDR3 contains 16 residues. Germline CDR1 reads SGHNT; CDR2 reads YYREEE (reference sequence). The V gene end was trimmed by 0 bases and the J gene end by 0 bases; junction bases not matched to a gene: 4. The CDR3 DNA reads as TGTGCCAGCAGCTTGGACAGGGGACACAGCACAGATACGCAGTATTTT. Amino acid sequence: CASSLDRGHSTDTQYF.

A remark on this clone: Other DNA sequences within the sample encode an identical CDR3. The rearrangement links TRBV18 to TRBJ1-2; TRBD1 aligns across 7 bases. With 3 bases clipped from V and 5 bases from J, the junction kept 3 bases outside the gene matches. Germline V gives CDR1 KGHSH, CDR2 LQKENI. The CDR3 length is 13 residues. The CDR3 sequence: CASSPDRDYGYTF. CDR3 bases: TGTGCCAGCTCACCCGACAGGGATTATGGCTACACCTTC.

This clone showed up just a few times. The chain recombines TRBV6-5 with TRBJ2-7; D may be TRBD1 (6 bases). The CDR3 loop spans 14 amino acids. V lost 5 bases and J lost 3, with 14 bases in between. Germline-derived CDR1 and CDR2 are MNHEY and SVGAGI. CDR3 residues: CASSTGILRYEQYF. DNA of the CDR3: TGTGCCAGCAGTACAGGGATTTTACGCTACGAGCAGTACTTC.

This clone was counted only a few times. The J gene is TRBJ2-1, the V gene TRBV5-1; 7 positions agree with TRBD2. The trim removed 0 bases at V and 2 bases at J, leaving 2 bases unmatched. The CDR3 is 15 amino acids. Germline CDR1 reads SGHRS; CDR2 reads YFSETQ. The CDR3 DNA reads TGCGCCAGCAGCTTGGGACTAGCAACCTACAATGAGCAGTTCTTC. Its protein is CASSLGLATYNEQFF. Based on the CDR3 plus reference TRBV5-1 and TRBJ2-1, the full variable domain is KAGVTQTPRYLIKTRGQQVTLSCSPISGHRSVSWYQQTPGQGLQFLFEYFSETQRNKGNFPGRFSGRQFSNSRSEMNVSTLELGDSALYLCASSLGLATYNEQFFGPGTRLTVL.

In this sample, this clone turned up once. The rearrangement joins TRBV4-3 to TRBJ1-1; D gene ambiguous. This CDR3 is 15 amino acids long. V was cut by 3 bases and J by 5 bases, with 16 bases left in between. Looked up from germline, CDR1 is LGHNA and CDR2 is YSLEER. The CDR3 DNA follows: TGCGCCAGCAGCCAGAAGTTCGACGGCGGAACTGAAGCTTTCTTT. It is translated as CASSQKFDGGTEAFF.

The chain carries TRBV6-5 and TRBJ1-1; a weak D match, TRBD1 (5 bases). Germline V gene data show CDR1 as MNHEY and CDR2 as SVGAGI. The length of the CDR3 is 16 residues. V was shortened by 0 bases and J by 1 base, with 12 bases between the two germline ends. CDR3 DNA: TGTGCCAGCAGTTACTCGAACCGGGGGGGGAACACTGAAGCTTTCTTT. Encoded protein: CASSYSNRGGNTEAFF.

About this clone: A read error may produce the germline difference seen at one junction end. The chain recombines TRBV20-1 with TRBJ2-4; D is undetermined. This CDR3 contains 11 residues. Germline V CDR1 and CDR2: DFQATT, SNEGSKA (reference sequence). CDR3 sequence reads: CSATAGNSQYF. CDR3 in DNA: TGCAGTGCTACAGCCGGAAACAGTCAGTACTTC.